This entry lists 25 T cell receptor beta chains sequenced from one sample in a study of OX40 agonist ivuxolimab in advanced cancers. The repertoire was sequenced with immunoSEQ multiplex PCR; TCRdb's copy has only in-frame clones and lacks some. The sample holds about 77,000 clones; 90% are singletons and the top ten take more than 1.5%. Sequencing used CD4+ or CD8+ T cells sorted from blood, obtained in a trial of the OX40 agonist ivuxolimab. These receptors were obtained from an adult with an advanced solid tumor such as melanoma, head and neck, liver or kidney cancer.

V usage is TRBV12-5 and J usage is TRBJ2-3; D is possibly TRBD2 (5 bases). The V gene's germline CDR1 is LGHNT and CDR2 FRNRAP. The CDR3 length is 18 residues. V dropped 5 bases and J dropped 0 bases, with 21 bases sitting between them. This CDR3 is CASGTRGYLPLSTDTQYF. DNA for the CDR3: TGTGCTAGTGGTACCCGCGGGTACCTCCCCCTTAGCACAGATACGCAGTATTTT.

This clone was picked up a small number of times. The chain combines TRBV4-2 with TRBJ1-6, with 7 bases fitting TRBD1. With V trimmed by 2 bases and J by 8 bases, 3 bases remained unmatched. The germline V gene encodes CDR1 LGHNA and CDR2 YNFKEQ. The CDR3 spans 14 residues. The CDR3 reads CASSQYRGDSPLHF. The CDR3 DNA is TGTGCCAGCAGCCAATACAGGGGAGATTCACCCCTCCACTTT.

This chain joins TRBV7-2 and TRBJ2-1, with D possibly being TRBD2 (5 bases). The CDR3 is 13 amino acids. The ends were cut back, 3 bases at V and 8 bases at J, with 11 bases in the middle. Germline V lookup: CDR1 SGHTA, CDR2 FQGNSA. CDR3 sequence (DNA): TGTGCCAGCAGCTTTGAGAGGGCGGATGAGCAGTTCTTC. As protein: CASSFERADEQFF.

This chain links TRBV6-5 with TRBJ2-3, with 8 bases fitting TRBD2. This CDR3 comprises 14 residues. Losses at the gene ends were 5 bases for V and 2 bases for J; bases not matched to a gene: 3. Germline CDR1 reads MNHEY; CDR2 reads SVGAGI. CDR3: CASSPGGYTDTQYF. The CDR3 DNA is TGTGCCAGCAGTCCGGGGGGGTACACAGATACGCAGTATTTT.

This CDR3 reads CASSATGGPPHEQYF. The CDR3 nucleotides are TGTGCCAGCAGCGCAACGGGGGGTCCCCCCCACGAGCAGTACTTC. The V and J genes are TRBV7-3 and TRBJ2-7; 7 bases map to TRBD2. This CDR3 region has 15 residues. Trimming removed 5 bases from V and 5 bases from J; junction bases left unmatched: 12. From germline, CDR1 is SGHTA and CDR2 FQGTGA.

The chain carries TRBV11-3 and TRBJ1-1; D is possibly TRBD1 (5 bases). Trimming removed 1 base from V and 14 bases from J, with 17 bases in between. This CDR3 has 13 amino acids. The V gene's germline CDR1 is SGHNT and CDR2 YENEEA. DNA of the CDR3: TGTGCCAGCAGCTTAGGCCCGGGGCAGGGTGGGTTCTTT. This encodes CASSLGPGQGGFF.

The chain is built from TRBV5-4 and TRBJ2-2; 7 bases match TRBD2. This CDR3 spans 14 amino acids. Germline-derived CDR1 and CDR2 are SGHNT and YYREEE (reference sequence). The V and J ends lost 4 bases and 6 bases, in that order; junction bases with no gene match: 6. CDR3 coding DNA: TGTGCCAGCAGCGAGGTGGGGGGGGCCGGGGAGCTGTTTTTT. As protein: CASSEVGGAGELFF.

V usage is TRBV5-1 and J usage is TRBJ1-2, with TRBD1 as a possible D gene (5 bases). The CDR3 runs 13 residues. The ends were cut back, 4 bases at V and 3 bases at J, with 10 bases in the middle. Germline V gene data show CDR1 as SGHRS and CDR2 as YFSETQ. In DNA form, the CDR3 reads TGCGCCAGCAGCCGGGAAGGGGACTATGGCTACACCTTC. It specifies CASSREGDYGYTF.

CDR3 protein: CASSRGGVSAKNIQYF. The CDR3, as DNA: TGTGCCAGCAGCAGGGGCGGGGTTAGTGCCAAAAACATTCAGTACTTC. V usage is TRBV21-1 and J usage is TRBJ2-4; the table gives TRBD2 as D, unverified against the DNA. TRBV21-1 is an annotated pseudogene. CDR3 length: 16 residues.

This chain connects TRBV4-1 to TRBJ2-1, with 10 positions matching TRBD2. The junction had 6 bases not matched to a gene; V was cut back by 0 bases and J by 4 bases. The CDR3 contains 17 residues. Germline assignment: CDR1 MGHRA and CDR2 YSYEKL. CDR3 sequence (DNA): TGCGCCAGCAGCCAAGAGGTCTTAGCGGGAGGTTACAATGAGCAGTTCTTC. Amino acids: CASSQEVLAGGYNEQFF.

This clone was seen once. Other DNA variants within this sample encode the same CDR3. This rearrangement joins TRBV11-3 to TRBJ2-3, with D unclear. V lost 5 bases, J lost 0 bases, and 9 bases lay in between. This CDR3 is built from 14 residues. Germline CDR1 and CDR2: SGHNT and YENEEA. CDR3 in DNA: TGTGCCAGCAGCCCCGCCGCTAGCACAGATACGCAGTATTTT. As protein: CASSPAASTDTQYF.

This chain connects TRBV19 to TRBJ2-5, with 10 nucleotides matching TRBD1. Germline values: CDR1 LNHDA, CDR2 SQIVND (reference sequence). Trimming took 5 bases from V and 7 from J; bases not matched to a gene: 10. There are 15 residues in the CDR3. In DNA, the CDR3 is TGTGCCAGTAGTCCCCGACAGGGGGCAGGTGGGACCCAGTACTTC. Protein product: CASSPRQGAGGTQYF.

This clone was picked up one time. This chain joins TRBV5-1 and TRBJ2-3, with 9 bases aligning to TRBD2. This CDR3 has 18 residues. Germline V gene data show CDR1 as SGHRS and CDR2 as YFSETQ. The ends lost 2 bases at V and 0 bases at J; junction bases unmatched: 10. CDR3 coding DNA: TGCGCCAGCAGCTTTAGCGGGAGCTCTCCTTCTAGCACAGATACGCAGTATTTT. This codes for CASSFSGSSPSSTDTQYF. The whole variable domain, remainder taken from reference TRBV5-1 and TRBJ2-3, is KAGVTQTPRYLIKTRGQQVTLSCSPISGHRSVSWYQQTPGQGLQFLFEYFSETQRNKGNFPGRFSGRQFSNSRSEMNVSTLELGDSALYLCASSFSGSSPSSTDTQYFGPGTRLTVL.

V usage is TRBV7-9 and J usage is TRBJ1-4, with D possibly TRBD1 on 5 matching bases. CDR3 length: 12 amino acids. V was clipped by 8 bases and J by 10 bases, with 14 bases between them. CDR1 is SEHNR, CDR2 FQNEAQ, per germline (reference sequence). CDR3 sequence (DNA): TGTGCCAGCGGATCCGGGGCCCGAAAACTGTTTTTT. This sequence encodes CASGSGARKLFF.

The genes are TRBV5-6 and TRBJ2-1, with D uncertain. The CDR3 totals 12 residues. V dropped 1 base and J dropped 5 bases, with 4 bases sitting between them. The germline gives CDR1 SGHDT, CDR2 YYEEEE. CDR3 in amino acids: CASSLNNNEQFF. The CDR3 bases are TGTGCCAGCAGCTTGAACAACAATGAGCAGTTCTTC.

A single count supports this clone. The chain links TRBV27 to TRBJ2-5; 9 positions agree with TRBD1. The germline V gene has CDR1 MNHEY and CDR2 SMNVEV (reference sequence). V lost 6 bases, J lost 5 bases, and 7 bases stayed unmatched. The CDR3 spans 14 residues. The CDR3 nucleotides read TGTGCCAGCAGCAAAGGGACAGGGATCGAGACCCAGTACTTC. Translation gives CASSKGTGIETQYF.

This chain links TRBV10-3 with TRBJ2-1; 8 positions agree with TRBD1. The CDR3 length is 16 residues. The V and J ends lost 1 base and 6 bases, in that order; junction bases with no gene match: 8. Germline CDR1 is ENHRY and CDR2 is SYGVKD. CDR3 sequence reads: CAISELASTGVNEQFF. The DNA of the CDR3 is TGTGCCATCAGTGAGTTGGCCTCGACAGGGGTCAATGAGCAGTTCTTC.

The gene calls are TRBV5-3 and TRBJ2-1; no firm D call. TRBV5-3 is designated an ORF whose function remains uncertain. This CDR3 is 15 amino acids long. Trimming shortened V by 8 bases and J by 0 bases, and 15 bases separated the two germline ends. Written as DNA, the CDR3 is TGTGCCAGCAGCCAAGGGTCGAGCTCCTACAATGAGCAGTTCTTC. Translating it yields CASSQGSSSYNEQFF.

V gene TRBV4-2 combines with J gene TRBJ1-2; perhaps TRBD1 as D (6 bases). Trimming pared 6 bases from V and 4 bases from J, leaving 15 bases between. CDR1 is LGHNA, CDR2 YNFKEQ, per germline. The CDR3 contains 14 residues. CDR3 region: CASRDAGASYGYTF. In DNA form, the CDR3 reads TGTGCCAGCAGAGACGCGGGGGCTTCCTATGGCTACACCTTC.

The rearrangement joins TRBV27 to TRBJ2-3; 11 bases fit TRBD1. The CDR3 is 13 amino acids. The V segment lost 6 bases and the J segment 5 bases; nucleotides outside the gene matches: 1. Looked up from germline, CDR1 is MNHEY and CDR2 is SMNVEV (reference sequence). The CDR3 loop reads CASRGQGEDTQYF. As DNA, the CDR3 is TGTGCCAGCAGGGGACAGGGGGAAGATACGCAGTATTTT.

The rearrangement links TRBV19 to TRBJ1-5, with TRBD1 matching 9 bases. V gave up 8 bases and J gave up 4 bases; unmatched junction bases: 9. Germline-derived CDR1 and CDR2 are LNHDA and SQIVND (reference sequence). The CDR3 sequence is 15 residues long. The CDR3 sequence: CASARGQGFNQPQHF. The CDR3, as DNA: TGTGCCAGTGCCCGGGGACAGGGCTTTAATCAGCCCCAGCATTTT.

This clone was picked up one time. The J gene is TRBJ1-3, the V gene TRBV7-6, with 8 bases that match TRBD1. The CDR3 spans 16 residues. Trimming removed 5 bases from V and 0 bases from J; junction bases left unmatched: 6. Germline V lookup: CDR1 SGHVS, CDR2 FNYEAQ. The CDR3 sequence is CASSPRQGSSGNTIYF. Here the CDR3 DNA reads TGTGCCAGCAGCCCCCGACAGGGGAGCTCTGGAAACACCATATATTTT. The full variable domain, with the rest looked up from reference TRBV7-6 and TRBJ1-3, is GAGVSQSPRYKVTKRGQDVALRCDPISGHVSLYWYRQALGQGPEFLTYFNYEAQQDKSGLPNDRFSAERPEGSISTLTIQRTEQRDSAMYRCASSPRQGSSGNTIYFGEGSWLTVV.

V and J are TRBV4-1 and TRBJ1-3, with TRBD1 matching over 9 bases. CDR3 length: 16 residues. Losses at the gene ends were 4 bases for V and 4 bases for J; bases not matched to a gene: 8. Germline assignment: CDR1 MGHRA and CDR2 YSYEKL. The CDR3 sequence: CASSRTQGAEGNTIYF. The DNA for the CDR3 is TGCGCCAGCAGCCGAACACAGGGGGCGGAAGGAAACACCATATATTTT.

The chain couples TRBV5-1 to TRBJ1-4; 8 nucleotides align to TRBD1. Trimming cost V 4 bases and J 8 bases; bases outside gene matches: 10. Germline V gene sequence: CDR1 SGHRS, CDR2 YFSETQ. The CDR3 totals 15 residues. CDR3 bases: TGCGCCAGCAGCCGATCGGGACAGGAGGGGGAAAAACTGTTTTTT. Translation: CASSRSGQEGEKLFF.

CDR3 sequence reads: CASSLLPLATNEQFF. The CDR3 region has the DNA TGTGCCAGCAGCTTGTTACCACTAGCGACCAATGAGCAGTTCTTC. The chain uses TRBV5-5 and TRBJ2-1, with 7 bases that match TRBD2. Trimming removed 1 base from V and 6 bases from J; junction bases left unmatched: 7. Germline CDR1 and CDR2: SGHKS and YYEKEE (reference sequence). The CDR3 runs 15 residues.